These 18 T cell receptor beta chains came from one sample sequenced in a study of CD8+CD57+ T cells in acquired aplastic anemia. Patients chosen for sequencing had shown CD8+CD57+ cell expansion by flow cytometry. Researchers used genomic DNA as the template to profile TCR beta VDJ and CDR3. TCRdb used MiXCR to reprocess the reads, holding one entry per CDR3 protein. The table has about 190,000 distinct CDR3 sequences, approximately 50% seen once. Sample: sorted CD4+, CD8+, or CD8+CD57+ T cells (not recorded which) from PBMCs. The receptors come from a human donor with aplastic anemia.

A word on this clonotype: A much larger clone is a single base away; this may be a read error. This chain uses TRBV12-3 or TRBV12-4 with TRBJ1-1; perhaps TRBD1 as D (5 bases). The CDR3 contains 15 residues. V lost 7 bases to trimming and J lost 4 bases, with 19 bases between them. The CDR3, as DNA: TGTGCCAGCACCGCGGTGCAGGGAAGGGGCACTGAAGCTTTCTTT. This codes for CASTAVQGRGTEAFF.

CDR3 sequence reads: CASRGSWTESYNEQFF. Here the CDR3 DNA reads TGTGCCAGCAGGGGCTCCTGGACAGAGTCCTACAATGAGCAGTTCTTC. The chain uses TRBV11-2 and TRBJ2-1; maybe TRBD1 (6 bases). The germline gives CDR1 SGHAT, CDR2 FQNNGV. CDR3 length: 16 residues. The V gene lost 6 bases and the J gene lost 1 base, with 16 bases spanning the gap.

This clonotype appeared many times. Here the CDR3 DNA reads TGTGCCAGCCGGGGTCGGCTACAGGGTCTGAACACTGAAGCTTTCTTT. Protein: CASRGRLQGLNTEAFF. V gene TRBV2 combines with J gene TRBJ1-1; the D gene is possibly TRBD1 (6 bases). Germline CDR1 reads SNHLY; CDR2 reads FYNNEI. Trimming pared 8 bases from V and 0 bases from J, leaving 19 bases between. The CDR3 loop spans 16 amino acids.

J is TRBJ2-7 and V is TRBV10-1, with D hard to call. This CDR3 has 12 residues. The ends were cut back, 3 bases at V and 2 bases at J, with 5 bases in the middle. The germline CDR1 and CDR2 sequences are WNHNN and SYGVQD (reference sequence). CDR3 loop: CASSDQAYEQYF. CDR3 coding DNA: TGCGCCAGCAGTGATCAAGCCTACGAGCAGTACTTC.

The V gene is TRBV15, the J gene TRBJ2-3; 9 bases match TRBD2. In germline, CDR1 is LNHNV, CDR2 YYDKDF (reference sequence). The ends lost 0 bases at V and 1 base at J; junction bases unmatched: 5. This CDR3 contains 17 residues. CDR3: CATSREWRGGRTDTQYF. The CDR3 bases are TGTGCCACCAGCAGAGAGTGGCGGGGGGGCCGCACAGATACGCAGTATTTT.

J is TRBJ1-6 and V is TRBV6-1; 9 bases are a match to TRBD1. The CDR3 sequence is 14 residues long. The germline CDR1 and CDR2 sequences are MNHNS and SASEGT. The J segment lost 6 bases and the V segment lost 8 bases, leaving 5 bases of the junction unmatched. The CDR3 loop is CASRGTGSNSPLHF. CDR3 sequence (DNA): TGTGCCAGCCGGGGGACAGGGAGTAATTCACCCCTCCACTTT.

The chain couples TRBV18 to TRBJ1-1; no clear D gene. In germline, CDR1 is KGHSH, CDR2 LQKENI. V dropped 5 bases and J dropped 1 base, with 14 bases sitting between them. The CDR3 has 15 amino acids. The CDR3 region has the DNA TGTGCCAGCTCAATAACACTATTACCGAACACTGAAGCTTTCTTT. Its protein product is CASSITLLPNTEAFF. The full variable domain, rest sourced from reference TRBV18 and TRBJ1-1, is NAGVMQNPRHLVRRRGQEARLRCSPMKGHSHVYWYRQLPEEGLKFMVYLQKENIIDESGMPKERFSAEFPKEGPSILRIQQVVRGDSAAYFCASSITLLPNTEAFFGQGTRLTVV.

This clonotype was recorded many times. V is TRBV7-2 and J is TRBJ1-5, with D possibly being TRBD1 (5 bases). The CDR3 contains 16 residues. Germline lookup yields CDR1 SGHTA and CDR2 FQGNSA. Trimming left V 1 base short and J 4 bases short, with 14 bases between. CDR3 DNA sequence: TGTGCCAGCAGCTTAGGGGACTTAATTCCTAATCAGCCCCAGCATTTT. It codes for CASSLGDLIPNQPQHF.

A note on this clonotype: No conserved phenylalanine or tryptophan is present at the end of the CDR3, so a read error is the likely explanation. The J gene is TRBJ1-1, the V gene TRBV5-1; possible D gene TRBD1, 6 bases. This CDR3 has 13 residues. Germline assignment: CDR1 SGHRS and CDR2 YFSETQ. Trimming left V 5 bases short and J 1 base short, with 9 bases between. This CDR3 reads CASSAGANTEAFL. In nucleotides, the CDR3 is TGCGCCAGCAGTGCAGGGGCGAACACTGAAGCTTTCCTT.

The V and J genes are TRBV30 and TRBJ2-2; D gene unclear. The CDR3 runs 14 residues. The V end lost 3 bases, the J end lost 0 bases, and 8 bases lay between the germline ends. Per germline, CDR1 GTSNPN and CDR2 SVGIG (reference sequence). CDR3 amino acids: CAWRQDSNTGELFF. The CDR3 nucleotides read TGTGCCTGGAGGCAAGATTCGAACACCGGGGAGCTGTTTTTT.

This clonotype was detected many times. The CDR3, as DNA: TGCGCCAGCAGCTTATTCACAGGGGGAGGTAACACTGAAGCTTTCTTT. Translation: CASSLFTGGGNTEAFF. V is TRBV5-1 and J is TRBJ1-1, with TRBD1 matching over 8 bases. This CDR3 spans 16 amino acids. The trim removed 2 bases at V and 2 bases at J, leaving 8 bases unmatched. Germline assignment: CDR1 SGHRS and CDR2 YFSETQ.

This clonotype was counted many times. This chain joins TRBV5-1 and TRBJ1-1; D gene uncertain. There are 14 residues in the CDR3. V was clipped by 0 bases and J by 4 bases, with 10 bases between them. CDR1 SGHRS and CDR2 YFSETQ come from the germline V gene. For the CDR3, the DNA is TGCGCCAGCAGCTTGGAGGGAGGGATCACTGAAGCTTTCTTT. It is translated as CASSLEGGITEAFF.

This clonotype showed up many times. The chain carries TRBV10-3 and TRBJ1-4; D possibly corresponds to TRBD1 (5 bases). Trimming removed 6 bases from V and 3 bases from J, with 8 bases in between. This CDR3 is 13 amino acids long. The germline V gene has CDR1 ENHRY and CDR2 SYGVKD. DNA for the CDR3: TGTGCCATCAGCCAGGGATCTAATGAAAAACTGTTTTTT. As protein: CAISQGSNEKLFF.

This clonotype was counted between two and nine times. This chain connects TRBV10-3 to TRBJ1-6, with 12 bases matching TRBD1. Germline V gene sequence: CDR1 ENHRY, CDR2 SYGVKD. J lost 12 bases, V lost 6 bases, and 6 bases had no gene match. The CDR3 consists of 14 residues. As DNA, the CDR3 is TGTGCCATCAGCCCGGGACAGGGGGCTTTACCCCTCCACTTT. Its translation: CAISPGQGALPLHF.

A single count supports this clonotype. The genes are TRBV19 and TRBJ1-5; 8 nucleotides agree with TRBD1. The CDR3 has 16 residues. Losses at the gene ends were 1 base for V and 5 bases for J; bases not matched to a gene: 7. CDR1 LNHDA and CDR2 SQIVND come from the germline V gene (reference sequence). The CDR3 spells CASSIVHRGGYQPQHF. As DNA, the CDR3 is TGTGCCAGTAGTATAGTCCACAGGGGGGGTTATCAGCCCCAGCATTTT.

This clonotype was detected ten times or more. This rearrangement joins TRBV5-1 to TRBJ2-1; D remains unclear. This CDR3 contains 15 residues. The germline V and J ends were trimmed by 1 base and 5 bases, with 13 bases remaining between them. From germline, CDR1 is SGHRS and CDR2 YFSETQ. CDR3 DNA sequence: TGCGCCAGCAGCTTGAACTGGATTAACGACAATGAGCAGTTCTTC. Translated: CASSLNWINDNEQFF.

The chain joins TRBV25-1 to TRBJ2-1; D remains ambiguous. Trimming shortened V by 1 base and J by 5 bases, and 12 bases separated the two germline ends. CDR1 is MGHDK, CDR2 SYGVNS, per germline. The CDR3 runs 15 residues. CDR3 coding DNA: TGTGCCAGCAGTGAATCATCGTGGGATAACAATGAGCAGTTCTTC. Translation gives CASSESSWDNNEQFF.

The chain links TRBV19 to TRBJ2-3, with 10 bases that match TRBD2. This CDR3 has 18 residues. Trimming cost V 3 bases and J 1 base; bases outside gene matches: 10. Germline lookup yields CDR1 LNHDA and CDR2 SQIVND (reference sequence). The DNA of the CDR3 is TGTGCCAGTAGTATCAAGAGCGGGGGGGCATTTGGCACAGATACGCAGTATTTT. Protein sequence: CASSIKSGGAFGTDTQYF. The entire variable domain, with the rest obtained from reference TRBV19 and TRBJ2-3, is as follows: DGGITQSPKYLFRKEGQNVTLSCEQNLNHDAMYWYRQDPGQGLRLIYYSQIVNDFQKGDIAEGYSVSREKKESFPLTVTSAQKNPTAFYLCASSIKSGGAFGTDTQYFGPGTRLTVL.